The T cell receptor beta chain described here comes from a study of human T cells and chemical hapten exposure. The library tagged individual cDNA molecules with unique molecular identifiers. TCRdb re-called the RACE reads with MiXCR, one entry per CDR3 protein. The table shows roughly 380,000 distinct CDR3 sequences, with 4.8% occurring only once. Time point specified: patch test 1, 2 weeks after DPC sensitization. Treatment of the sample: therapeutic diphenylcyclopropenone sensitization with weekly scalp DPC. This clonotype was picked up many times. The sequence was obtained from a woman aged 45-65 years with alopecia areata. Some clones in this sample may be carry-over from other donors' samples. The specimen was whole blood, collected in connection with sensitization to the hapten diphenylcyclopropenone (DPC).

CDR3 DNA sequence: TGTGCCAGCAAATTTAGGGGTACGGATGGCTACACCTTC. Its translation is CASKFRGTDGYTF. The chain uses TRBV6-6 and TRBJ1-2, with a tentative D call TRBD1 (5 bases). V lost 7 bases, J lost 6 bases, and 15 bases lay in between. Germline-derived CDR1 and CDR2 are MNHNY and SVGAGI (reference sequence). CDR3 length equals 13 residues.